This section outlines one T cell receptor beta chain sequence together with its context. The antigen remains undetermined. CDR1 and CDR2 from the germline V gene are SNHLY and FYNNEI. There are 12 residues in the CDR3. With 3 bases removed from V and 2 bases from J, the gap between germline ends came to 5 bases. PCR amplification relied on 60 Vbeta primers (plus 13 Jbeta primers). Data came from immunoSEQ multiplex PCR; TCRdb stores just in-frame clones and leaves some out. The sample consists of approximately 130,000 clones, about 76% of them appearing once. The record originates from a study of cytomegalovirus exposure and HLA in healthy donors. Findings and caveats of the study: Through in vitro validation, three CMV-associated chains were shown to be specific for CMV antigens. In a later analysis, V- and J-gene trimming of beta chains associated with a DCLRE1C missense variant, replicated independently.

The V call is TRBV2, the J call TRBJ2-7; tentatively, D is TRBD2 (5 bases). Sequenced: PBMCs. This TCR came from a woman aged 40 to 50 in good health and CMV-seronegative. The CDR3 loop is CASSEGAYEQYF. DNA of the CDR3: TGTGCCAGCAGTGAGGGAGCCTACGAGCAGTACTTC.